These 17 T cell receptor beta chains were all obtained from the same sample, sequenced in a study of tissue T cells after allogeneic stem cell transplantation. TCRdb keeps only in-frame clones here, not all; method: immunoSEQ multiplex PCR. Of roughly 7,200 clones listed, around 50% were seen once; the top ten hold 3.8%. The time point was: mouse harvest day 7 after allogeneic transplant. Each mouse received 10^7 T-cell-depleted marrow cells plus 10^6 splenic CD5+ T cells by tail vein. Sequencing was performed on gut tissue. All receptors come from a female BALB/c mouse given C57BL/6 T cells with graft-versus-host disease after an allogeneic hematopoietic cell transplant.

On this clone: Gene labels here are mouse ones. The read terminates 1 residue ahead of where the CDR3 ends, so the germline J gene completes it. V usage is TRBV26 and J usage is TRBJ1-1; 9 bases agree with TRBD1. The length of the CDR3 is 16 residues. Germline-derived CDR1 and CDR2 are KGHPV and FQNQEV (reference sequence). Trimming at V came to 6 bases and at J to 3 bases, leaving 11 bases not matched to a gene. The CDR3 here is CASSAGGGQGDTEVFF. The DNA read from the CDR3 is TGTGCCAGCAGCGCCGGGGGGGGACAGGGAGACACAGAAGTCTTC. Filled out from reference TRBV26 and TRBJ1-1, the complete variable domain reads NSKVIQTPRYLVKGQGQKAKMRCIPEKGHPVVFWYQQNKNNEFKFLINFQNQEVLQQIDMTEKRFSAECPSNSPCSLEIQSSEAGDSALYLCASSAGGGQGDTEVFFGKGTRLTVV.

This clone was picked up a small number of times. Gene names refer to mouse genes. The sequenced fragment ends 1 residue before the CDR3 boundary, so the rest is inferred from the germline J gene. The chain joins TRBV3 to TRBJ1-4; D is uncertain. Trimming stripped 5 bases from V and 0 bases from J, with 7 bases between. The CDR3 extends over 14 amino acids. Germline assignment: CDR1 SNHLY and CDR2 FYNGKV (reference sequence). The part of the CDR3 DNA that was read is TGTGCCAGCAGCACTGACCTTTCCAACGAAAGATTATTT. Encoded protein: CASSTDLSNERLF. The CDR3, in full, reads CASSTDLSNERLFF.

Worth noting for this clone: Each gene name is a mouse one. The sequence runs out 1 residue before the end of the CDR3; the remainder is reconstructed from the germline J gene. The rearrangement uses TRBV12-2 and TRBJ2-5; D possibly corresponds to TRBD1 (7 bases). CDR3 size: 14 residues. The germline V gene encodes CDR1 SGHLS and CDR2 HYDKME. Trimming pared 0 bases from V and 6 bases from J, leaving 12 bases between. The DNA read from the CDR3 is TGTGCCAGCTCTCTCGAGGGGGCGCGGGACACCCAGTAC. Translation: CASSLEGARDTQY. The full CDR3 protein is CASSLEGARDTQYF.

About this clone: Gene and germline names: mouse. The read ends 1 residue early relative to the CDR3; the germline J gene fills the gap. The chain combines TRBV26 with TRBJ2-2, with unresolved D. The germline CDR1 and CDR2 sequences are KGHPV and FQNQEV (reference sequence). V shed 2 bases and J shed 0 bases, with 4 bases lying between them. The CDR3 loop spans 14 amino acids. The DNA read from the CDR3 is TGTGCCAGCAGTCTGAACGCAAACACCGGGCAGCTCTAC. Translated: CASSLNANTGQLY. The whole CDR3 sequence is CASSLNANTGQLYF.

The sample holds a few counts of this clone. The genes and germline here are from mouse. The observed sequence ends 1 residue before the CDR3 terminus, with the missing tail filled in from the germline J gene. The chain links TRBV23 to TRBJ1-4; TRBD1, as called in the table, went unchecked against the DNA. The V gene's germline CDR1 is KGHTA and CDR2 FQNQQP. The CDR3 loop spans 16 amino acids. Partial CDR3 DNA: TGCTCCAGCAGTCAATCGTCAGGGTTTTCCAACGAAAGATTATTT. Amino acids: CSSSQSSGFSNERLF. The complete CDR3 protein is CSSSQSSGFSNERLFF.

Points on this clone: These gene names are mouse names. CDR3 DNA, as far as it was read: TGTGCCTGGAGTCCCCACTGGAGTAGTGCAGAAACGCTGTAT. Translated, it gives CAWSPHWSSAETLY. The CDR3 reads in full as CAWSPHWSSAETLYF. The chain links TRBV31 to TRBJ2-3; maybe TRBD2 (5 bases). Read data end 1 residue before the CDR3 end; the end is taken from the germline J gene. The CDR3 is made up of 15 amino acids. Trimming took 1 base from V and 0 from J, leaving 11 bases between them. The germline V gene has CDR1 GKSSPN and CDR2 SITVG.

Remarks on this clone: Each gene name is a mouse one. The CDR3 end is not reached by the read, which stops 1 residue before it; the germline J gene fills it in. The chain has TRBV16 and TRBJ2-4; 11 bases agree with TRBD2. CDR1 SGHSA and CDR2 FRNQAP come from the germline V gene. The CDR3 is made up of 14 amino acids. Unmatched junction bases numbered 1, after V lost 3 bases and J lost 5 bases. The CDR3 sequence is CASSLGLGVNTLYF. The covered CDR3 bases are TGTGCAAGCAGCTTGGGACTGGGGGTAAACACCTTGTAC.

This clone was picked up one time. All gene names here are mouse names. Coverage ceases 1 residue before the CDR3 finishes, and the germline J gene fills in the end. This sequence joins TRBV26 and TRBJ2-4, with TRBD1 identical over 7 bases. The germline gives CDR1 KGHPV, CDR2 FQNQEV (reference sequence). This CDR3 is 14 amino acids long. V shed 0 bases and J 5 bases; nucleotides not matched to a gene: 2. CDR3 bases read: TGTGCCAGCAGTCTGTCGACAGGGACAAACACCTTGTAC. Translating gives CASSLSTGTNTLY. The whole CDR3 reads CASSLSTGTNTLYF.

About this clone itself: Genes and germline come from the mouse. The read falls 1 residue short of the CDR3 end, and the missing part is taken from the germline J gene. The gene calls are TRBV19 and TRBJ1-5, with a possible D match to TRBD1 (5 bases). V lost 3 bases and J 4 bases, leaving 8 bases between the germline ends. Germline V gene sequence: CDR1 FNHDT, CDR2 SITEND (reference sequence). This CDR3 comprises 13 residues. CDR3 DNA (partial): TGTGCCAGCAGTACGGACACAAACCAGGCTCCGCTT. Protein product: CASSTDTNQAPL. The full CDR3 reads CASSTDTNQAPLF.

This clone appeared once. The genes and germline here are from mouse. The read comes to an end 1 residue before the CDR3 does, leaving the germline J gene to fill in the end. The chain uses TRBV13-3 and TRBJ2-3, with D tentatively TRBD1 (5 bases). Looked up from germline, CDR1 is NNHDY and CDR2 is SYVADS. The CDR3 has 14 residues. V was cut by 2 bases and J by 1 base, with 8 bases left in between. Partial CDR3 DNA: TGTGCCAGCAGTGACCAGGGAGGTGCAGAAACGCTGTAT. Amino acid sequence: CASSDQGGAETLY. The entire CDR3 protein is CASSDQGGAETLYF.

This clone was seen only a few times. Gene and germline names: mouse. The CDR3 goes on 1 residue after the read ends, and that part is filled in from the germline J gene. This chain joins TRBV4 and TRBJ2-7, with D unclear. Germline values: CDR1 LGHDT, CDR2 YNNKQL (reference sequence). V dropped 5 bases and J dropped 0 bases, with 8 bases sitting between them. There are 13 residues in the CDR3. CDR3 sequence reads: CASSRQTSYEQYF. The sequenced part of the CDR3 DNA is TGTGCCAGCAGCCGACAAACCTCCTATGAACAGTAC.

With respect to this clone: Gene names denote mouse genes. The read falls 1 residue short of the CDR3 end, and the missing part is taken from the germline J gene. The V and J genes are TRBV24 and TRBJ1-5; D is unresolved. The CDR3 has 13 residues. From germline, CDR1 is KGHTA and CDR2 FRNEEI. V lost 1 base to trimming and J lost 7 bases, with 8 bases between them. CDR3 loop: CASSLWVGQAPLF. The CDR3 bases that were read are TGTGCCAGCAGTCTGTGGGTGGGGCAGGCTCCGCTT.

This clone was detected only once. Here the gene names and germline are mouse. The read is 1 residue too short to cover the CDR3 end, so that end is filled in from the germline J gene. The chain has TRBV12-2 and TRBJ2-1, with TRBD2 identical over 10 bases. Germline lookup yields CDR1 SGHLS and CDR2 HYDKME. V trimming: 4 bases; J trimming: 1 base; junction bases outside the gene matches: 6. CDR3 length: 16 residues. CDR3 DNA, as far as it was read: TGTGCCAGCTCCCTCGGACTGGGGGTAAACTATGCTGAGCAGTTC. It specifies CASSLGLGVNYAEQF. The whole CDR3 sequence is CASSLGLGVNYAEQFF.

On this clone itself: Gene names and germline refer to mouse. The sequence runs out 1 residue before the end of the CDR3; the remainder is reconstructed from the germline J gene. This chain uses TRBV13-1 with TRBJ2-1, with TRBD2 identical over 10 bases. The length of the CDR3 is 16 residues. CDR1 is NSHNY, CDR2 SYGAGN, per germline. Trimming at V came to 2 bases and at J to 7 bases, leaving 9 bases not matched to a gene. The CDR3 loop is CASSEDWGELYAEQFF. CDR3 DNA (partial): TGTGCCAGCAGTGAAGACTGGGGGGAACTTTACGCTGAGCAGTTC.

Worth noting for this clone: Gene names denote mouse genes. The read comes to an end 1 residue before the CDR3 does, leaving the germline J gene to fill in the end. The chain couples TRBV26 to TRBJ1-1; TRBD1 might be the D (5 bases). The CDR3 has 13 amino acids. With 0 bases removed from V and 5 bases from J, the gap between germline ends came to 7 bases. CDR1 is KGHPV, CDR2 FQNQEV, per germline (reference sequence). CDR3 DNA (partial): TGTGCCAGCAGTCTGTCGACAGCTACAGAAGTCTTC. It yields the protein CASSLSTATEVF. The entire CDR3 sequence reads CASSLSTATEVFF.

About this clone: Germline and genes here are mouse. The read is 1 residue too short to cover the CDR3 end, so that end is filled in from the germline J gene. This chain uses TRBV26 with TRBJ2-1; 9 bases map to TRBD2. The trim removed 3 bases at V and 0 bases at J, leaving 3 bases unmatched. The germline V gene has CDR1 KGHPV and CDR2 FQNQEV (reference sequence). The CDR3 extends over 16 amino acids. Incomplete CDR3 DNA: TGTGCCAGCAGTCTCTGGGGGGGATATAACTATGCTGAGCAGTTC. Protein product: CASSLWGGYNYAEQF. The whole CDR3 sequence reads CASSLWGGYNYAEQFF.

Comments on this clone: Mouse gene names apply. Partial CDR3 DNA: TGTGCCAGCTCGCGACTGAACCAAGACACCCAGTAC. Translating gives CASSRLNQDTQY. The CDR3, in full, reads CASSRLNQDTQYF. The chain has TRBV12-1 and TRBJ2-5; D may be TRBD2 (5 bases). The sequence runs out 1 residue before the end of the CDR3; the remainder is reconstructed from the germline J gene. Per the germline V gene, CDR1 is SGHSN and CDR2 is HYEKVE. V was clipped by 4 bases and J by 0 bases, with 7 bases between them. CDR3 length: 13 residues.